This TCR beta chain was identified in a study of blood T cell repertoires in COVID-19. The trim removed 4 bases at V and 6 bases at J, leaving 8 bases unmatched. Germline CDR1 is MNHEY and CDR2 is SVGAGI. CDR3 length: 15 amino acids. Sequenced by immunoSEQ multiplex PCR; TCRdb stores in-frame clones only, minus some. The sample has approximately 190,000 clones, approximately 91% seen once. Specimen: peripheral blood. The V call is TRBV6-5, the J call TRBJ2-1; 8 nucleotides align to TRBD1. The source of this sequence is a woman aged 40 to 50 who had recovered from COVID-19. CDR3 DNA sequence: TGTGCCAGCAGTTTCCTGGACAGGGACCCCAATGAGCAGTTCTTC. The encoded protein is CASSFLDRDPNEQFF.